The 4 T cell receptor beta chains presented below share a single source sample, sequenced in a study of cytomegalovirus exposure and HLA in healthy donors. The study ran its PCR with 60 Vbeta and 13 Jbeta primers. Clones were read by immunoSEQ multiplex PCR, and TCRdb kept only the in-frame ones, dropping some. The sample lists under 130,000 clones; around three quarters were seen once. Sequencing used PBMCs. Receptors originate from a woman aged 35 to 49 in good health and CMV-seronegative.

The gene calls are TRBV6-4 and TRBJ2-2; 7 bases are a match to TRBD1. Germline lookup yields CDR1 MRHNA and CDR2 SNTAGT. The CDR3 extends over 14 amino acids. The ends lost 5 bases at V and 3 bases at J; junction bases unmatched: 3. The CDR3 bases are TGTGCCAGCAGTCCCCAGGGGGACACCGGGGAGCTGTTTTTT. Residues: CASSPQGDTGELFF.

The chain combines TRBV5-4 with TRBJ2-2; the D gene is possibly TRBD1 (6 bases). The CDR3 is 16 amino acids. Between the trimmed V and J ends, which lost 6 bases and 2 bases, there was a span of 17 bases. Germline lookup yields CDR1 SGHNT and CDR2 YYREEE (reference sequence). CDR3: CASNPADSPNTGELFF. The CDR3 nucleotides are TGTGCCAGCAACCCGGCGGACAGTCCTAACACCGGGGAGCTGTTTTTT.

The rearrangement links TRBV10-1 to TRBJ1-1; tentative D call: TRBD1 (6 bases). The length of the CDR3 is 13 residues. The V end was cut by 5 bases, the J end by 4 bases, with 11 bases between. The V gene's germline CDR1 is WNHNN and CDR2 SYGVQD (reference sequence). CDR3 in DNA: TGCGCCAGCAGTTCAGGGGTGTTCACTGAAGCTTTCTTT. Its protein is CASSSGVFTEAFF.

This rearrangement joins TRBV19 to TRBJ1-6; TRBD1 might be the D (6 bases). The CDR3 sequence is 15 residues long. The V gene lost 6 bases and the J gene lost 5 bases, with 14 bases spanning the gap. Germline CDR1 LNHDA, CDR2 SQIVND (reference sequence). This CDR3 is CASSVVGADNSPLHF. CDR3 nucleotide sequence: TGTGCCAGTAGCGTCGTGGGGGCGGATAATTCACCCCTCCACTTT.